The TCR beta chain described here comes from a study of T cell responses to AZD1222 COVID-19 vaccine. The study's findings and limits: Scientists sampled the repertoires only once the peak T cell response had passed. Just six AZD1222 recipients tested seropositive at baseline. Nearly half of spike-specific TCRs reportedly go after variant regions that carry no mutations.

The length of the CDR3 is 15 residues. Germline CDR1 MNHEY, CDR2 SVGAGI. V gave up 11 bases and J gave up 2 bases; unmatched junction bases: 13. Sequencing was performed with immunoSEQ multiplex PCR; in TCRdb, only in-frame clones are kept and a portion is missing. The sample lists around 170,000 clones, about nine tenths occurring once. About this clone itself: Its specificity is not known.

This TCR derives from an adult in good health. The rearrangement links TRBV6-5 to TRBJ1-2; TRBD1 matches 8 bases. The starting material was peripheral blood, obtained on day 0 of AZD1222 vaccination. The CDR3: CACWKAGGLNYGYTF. In nucleotides, the CDR3 is TGTGCCTGCTGGAAGGCAGGGGGCTTGAACTATGGCTACACCTTC.